The present T cell receptor (beta chain) was sequenced within a study of blood T cell repertoires in COVID-19. On the study more broadly: Acute and convalescent COVID-19 samples came from the United States, Italy and Spain. From T cells, B-cell-depleted T cells, or PBMCs came the material, which was cDNA or gDNA.

Method: immunoSEQ multiplex PCR; TCRdb's copy keeps in-frame clones and lacks some. The sample yields about 180,000 clones, 75% to 90% seen once. V lost 3 bases to trimming and J lost 1 base, with 8 bases between them. The CDR3 consists of 14 residues. Looked up from germline, CDR1 is SGDLS and CDR2 is YYNGEE. The rearrangement uses TRBV9 and TRBJ1-5; D uncertain. Sequencing was carried out using peripheral blood. The source is a man aged 60 to 69 with acute or convalescent COVID-19. Here the CDR3 reads CASSGRGSNQPQHF. The DNA of the CDR3 is TGTGCCAGCAGCGGGCGCGGGAGCAATCAGCCCCAGCATTTT.